This T cell receptor beta chain was profiled in a study of OX40 agonist ivuxolimab in advanced cancers. This CDR3 comprises 16 residues. V dropped 0 bases and J dropped 4; count of bases not matched to a gene: 8. In germline, CDR1 is SGHRS, CDR2 YFSETQ. The data were produced by immunoSEQ multiplex PCR, yet TCRdb's version contains in-frame clones alone and is incomplete. Among tens of thousands of clones listed, approximately 90% were seen once. This sequence joins TRBV5-1 and TRBJ2-7; 9 positions agree with TRBD2. The source was CD4+ or CD8+ T cells sorted from blood, collected in a trial of the OX40 agonist ivuxolimab. This TCR was sampled from an adult with an advanced solid tumor such as melanoma, head and neck, liver or kidney cancer. The CDR3 region is CASSLEGLAGLYEQYF. In DNA form, the CDR3 reads TGCGCCAGCAGCTTGGAGGGACTAGCAGGACTATACGAGCAGTACTTC.